This TCR beta chain was profiled in a study of T-cell memory formation after mild COVID-19. At least ten counts were recorded for this clonotype. Its antigen is currently unknown. The CDR3 consists of 13 residues. From germline, CDR1 is DFQATT and CDR2 SNEGSKA (reference sequence). Trimming stripped 0 bases from V and 4 bases from J, with 9 bases between. Study results and limitations: Memory sampled before infection contained some responding clones, suggesting cross-reactive memory joined.

Using its own MiXCR run on the 5' RACE reads, TCRdb lists one record per CDR3 protein. The data hold roughly 14,000 distinct CDR3 sequences, with about a fifth observed a single time. The chain joins TRBV20-1 to TRBJ1-1; D call uncertain. The specimen was PBMCs or a T cell subset sorted from them (not recorded which). This receptor was obtained from a man between 18 and 29 years old who had mild COVID-19 (a few samples of this study predate the infection). Cell type and time point are not known. The CDR3 DNA follows: TGCAGTGCTAGAGATTCCCCAGTCACTGAAGCTTTCTTT. Its translation: CSARDSPVTEAFF.